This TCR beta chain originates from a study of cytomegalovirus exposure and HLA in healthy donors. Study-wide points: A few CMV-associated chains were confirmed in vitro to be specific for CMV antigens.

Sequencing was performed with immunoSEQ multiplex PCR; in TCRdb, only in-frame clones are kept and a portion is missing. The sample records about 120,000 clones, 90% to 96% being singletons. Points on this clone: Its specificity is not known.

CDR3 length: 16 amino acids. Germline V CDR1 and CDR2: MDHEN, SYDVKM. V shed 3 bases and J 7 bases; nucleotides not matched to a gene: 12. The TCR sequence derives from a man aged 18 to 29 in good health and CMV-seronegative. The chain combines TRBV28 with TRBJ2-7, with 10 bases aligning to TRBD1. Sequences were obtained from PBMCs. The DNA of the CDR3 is TGTGCCAGCAGTTTTGTCGCCGGGACAGGGGCCGAAGAGCAGTACTTC. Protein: CASSFVAGTGAEEQYF.